This entry lists 2 T cell receptor beta chains sequenced from one sample in a study of beta chain features in type 1 diabetes. Study results and caveats: For Type 1 diabetes patients, all four CD4+ subsets carried TCRB CDR3s that were moderately but significantly shorter.

These receptors are not linked to any known antigen. The authors reverse transcribed all of the isolated RNA, so sequencing captured expressed TCRB transcripts. Repertoires were generated with immunoSEQ multiplex PCR, while TCRdb's copy carries only in-frame clones and drops some. The repertoire consists of under 150,000 clones, with 7.5% to 9.5% occurring once and the leading ten covering approximately 0.7%. Source material: central memory CD4+ T cells from blood. The receptors were gathered from a young man with type 1 diabetes.

The CDR3 reads CSVVPSGGALEQFF. The DNA of the CDR3 is TGCAGCGTAGTGCCTAGCGGGGGGGCCCTTGAGCAGTTCTTC. J is TRBJ2-1 and V is TRBV29-1; TRBD2 agrees at 12 bases. The germline V gene encodes CDR1 SQVTM and CDR2 ANQGSEA. J was trimmed by 9 bases and V by 6 bases; bases with no gene match: 9. The CDR3 sequence is 14 residues long.

A few counts support this clone. The chain recombines TRBV19 with TRBJ2-3; D is undetermined. The germline V gene encodes CDR1 LNHDA and CDR2 SQIVND (reference sequence). The CDR3 is 12 residues long. Trimming stripped 10 bases from V and 5 bases from J, with 13 bases between. CDR3 coding DNA: TGTGCCACCCGGGTACGAGGAGATACGCAGTATTTT. Its translation is CATRVRGDTQYF.